The present T cell receptor (beta chain) was sequenced within a study of identical twins. A universal primer site was incorporated via template switching, and the cDNA contained unique molecular identifiers. TCRdb redid the calling of the 5' RACE reads with MiXCR, one entry per CDR3 protein. Of around 160,000 distinct CDR3 sequences in the sample, under 4.5% were seen once. The CDR3 consists of 12 residues. The germline gives CDR1 ENHRY, CDR2 SYGVKD. Trimming stripped 6 bases from V and 2 bases from J, with 8 bases between. Whole-study findings and limits: Zero-insertion findings could be partly confounded by invariant cells (MAIT and iNKT cells). Models, which agreed with sharing between unrelated individuals, nonetheless underestimated the out-of-frame TCR alpha sharing seen in monozygotic twins. Beta out-of-frame twin sharing showed a weaker excess.

Ten or more counts support this clonotype. What it binds is unknown. The chain is built from TRBV10-3 and TRBJ2-7; tentative D call: TRBD2 (5 bases). The source material was memory T cells sorted from blood. This clonotype was sampled from a man aged 18 to 30 in good health. The CDR3 DNA follows: TGTGCCATCAGCGGGGATACCTACGAGCAGTACTTC. Amino acid sequence: CAISGDTYEQYF.